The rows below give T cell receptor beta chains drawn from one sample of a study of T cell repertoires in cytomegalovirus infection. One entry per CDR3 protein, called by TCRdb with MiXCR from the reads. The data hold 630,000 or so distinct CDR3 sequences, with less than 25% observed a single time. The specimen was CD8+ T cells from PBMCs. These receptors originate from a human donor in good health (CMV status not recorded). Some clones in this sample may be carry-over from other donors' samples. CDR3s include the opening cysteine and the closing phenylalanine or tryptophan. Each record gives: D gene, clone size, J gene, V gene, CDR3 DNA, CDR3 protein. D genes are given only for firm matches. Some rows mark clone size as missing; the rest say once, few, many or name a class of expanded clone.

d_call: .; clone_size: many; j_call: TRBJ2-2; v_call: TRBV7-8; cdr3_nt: TGTGCCAGCAGCCCGACCGCTGGACACAGTAACACCGGGGAGCTGTTTTTT; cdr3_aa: CASSPTAGHSNTGELFF
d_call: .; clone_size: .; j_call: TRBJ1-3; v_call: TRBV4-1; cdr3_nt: TGCGCCAGCAGCCAAGAAGGGGCGCTCTCTGGAAACACCATATATTTT; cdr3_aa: CASSQEGALSGNTIYF
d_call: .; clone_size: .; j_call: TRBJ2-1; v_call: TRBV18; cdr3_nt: TGTGCCAGCTCACCACCATACAGCTACAATGAGCGGTTCTTC; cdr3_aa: CASSPPYSYNERFF
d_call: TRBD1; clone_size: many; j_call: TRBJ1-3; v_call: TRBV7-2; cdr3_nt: TGTGCCAGCAGCCTTGGGCGGACAGGCTCTGGAAACACCATATATTTT; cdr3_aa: CASSLGRTGSGNTIYF
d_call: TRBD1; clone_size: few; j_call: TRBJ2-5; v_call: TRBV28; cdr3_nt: TGTGCCAGCAGTTTTCCCCGACAGGGGCCGGAGGAGACCCAGTACTTC; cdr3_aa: CASSFPRQGPEETQYF
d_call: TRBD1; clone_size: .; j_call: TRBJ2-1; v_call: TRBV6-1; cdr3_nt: TGTGCCAGCAGGACAGGGTCCCACAATGAGCAGTTCTTC; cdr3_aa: CASRTGSHNEQFF
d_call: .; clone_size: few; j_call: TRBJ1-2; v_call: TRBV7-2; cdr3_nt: TGTGCCAGCAGCTTAGCGGCAGATAACTATGGCTACACCTTC; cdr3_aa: CASSLAADNYGYTF
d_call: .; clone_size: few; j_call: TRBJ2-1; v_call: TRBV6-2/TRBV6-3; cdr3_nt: TGTGCCAGCAGCCCCGAGGGGGTGAATGAGCAGTTCTTC; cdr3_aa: CASSPEGVNEQFF
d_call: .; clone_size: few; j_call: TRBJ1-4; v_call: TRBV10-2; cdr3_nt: TGCGCCACCAGTGGGGCAGGGGATGAAAAACTGTTTTTT; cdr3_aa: CATSGAGDEKLFF
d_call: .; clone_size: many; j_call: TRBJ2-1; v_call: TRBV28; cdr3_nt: TGTGCCAGCAGTCTCGCAGGGGGGGTTTCCAATGAGCAGTTCTTC; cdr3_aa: CASSLAGGVSNEQFF
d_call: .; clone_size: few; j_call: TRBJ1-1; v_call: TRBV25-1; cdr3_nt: TGTGCCAGCAGTGAACGCTACACTGAAGCTTTCTTT; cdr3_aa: CASSERYTEAFF
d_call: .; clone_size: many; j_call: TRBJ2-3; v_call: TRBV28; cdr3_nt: TGTGCCAGCAGTTGGGGGGAGCCTAGCACAGATACGCAGTATTTT; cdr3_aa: CASSWGEPSTDTQYF
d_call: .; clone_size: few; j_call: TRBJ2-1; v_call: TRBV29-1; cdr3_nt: TGCAGCCCCCAAGTGCTCGGATACAATGAGCAGTTCTTC; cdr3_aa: CSPQVLGYNEQFF
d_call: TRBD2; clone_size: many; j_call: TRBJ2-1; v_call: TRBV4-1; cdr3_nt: TGCGCCAGCAGCCAAGGACTAGCGGGGGGAAATGAGCAGTTCTTC; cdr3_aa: CASSQGLAGGNEQFF
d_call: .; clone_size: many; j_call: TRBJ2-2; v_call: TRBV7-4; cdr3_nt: TGTGCCAGCAGCTCGACGGGTTGGCAGAAAGCCGGGGAGCTGTTTTTT; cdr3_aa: CASSSTGWQKAGELFF
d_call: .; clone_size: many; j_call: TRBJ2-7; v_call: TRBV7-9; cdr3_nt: TGTGCCAGCAGCTCCCCGAGGGATCTCTACGAGCAGTACTTC; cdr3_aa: CASSSPRDLYEQYF
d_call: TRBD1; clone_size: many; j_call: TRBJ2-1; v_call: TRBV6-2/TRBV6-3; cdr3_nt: TGTGCCAGCAGTTACACGACAGGGGTTCAGAATGAGCAGTTCTTC; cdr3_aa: CASSYTTGVQNEQFF
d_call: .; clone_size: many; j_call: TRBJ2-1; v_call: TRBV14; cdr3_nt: TGTGCCAGCAGCTGGAGTCGGGGTCCCTACAATGAGCAGTTCTTC; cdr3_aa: CASSWSRGPYNEQFF
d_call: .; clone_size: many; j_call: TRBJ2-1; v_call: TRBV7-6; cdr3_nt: TGTGCCAGCAGCTTAACTTGGGCGAACAATGAGCAGTTCTTC; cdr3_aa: CASSLTWANNEQFF
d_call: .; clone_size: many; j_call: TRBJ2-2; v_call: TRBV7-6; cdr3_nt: TGTGCCAGCAGCTTAATGGGGAACACCGGGGAGCTGTTTTTT; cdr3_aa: CASSLMGNTGELFF
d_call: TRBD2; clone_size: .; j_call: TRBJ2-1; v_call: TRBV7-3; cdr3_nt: TGTGCCAACAGCCGACGGGAGGGAACCTACAATGAGCAGTTCTTC; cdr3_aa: CANSRREGTYNEQFF
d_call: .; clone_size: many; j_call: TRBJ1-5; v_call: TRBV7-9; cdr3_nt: TGTGCCAGCAGCCCGACAGGCCGCTCGCCCCAGCATTTT; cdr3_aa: CASSPTGRSPQHF
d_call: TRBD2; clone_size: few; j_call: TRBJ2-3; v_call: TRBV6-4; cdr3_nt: TGTGCCAGCAGTGACCCAGCGGGGGACGGGCCAGATACGCAGTATTTT; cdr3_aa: CASSDPAGDGPDTQYF
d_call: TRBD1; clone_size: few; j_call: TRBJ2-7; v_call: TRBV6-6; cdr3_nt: TGTGCCAGCAGTTACCTGACAGGGAAAGTAGACGAGCAGTACTTC; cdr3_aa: CASSYLTGKVDEQYF
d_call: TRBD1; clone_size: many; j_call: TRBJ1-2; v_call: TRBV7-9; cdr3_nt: TGTGCCAGCAGCCCCTCCGGACAGGGAGACTATGGCTACACCTTC; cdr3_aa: CASSPSGQGDYGYTF
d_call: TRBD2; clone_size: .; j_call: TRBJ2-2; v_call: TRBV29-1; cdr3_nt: TGCAGCGTTGTCGGTAGCGGGGGGCAGAACACCGGGGAGCTGCTTTTT; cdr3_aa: CSVVGSGGQNTGELLF
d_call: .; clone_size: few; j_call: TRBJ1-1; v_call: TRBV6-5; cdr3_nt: TGTGCCAGTAGTCTTGTCTCGGGGAGCCAAGCCACTGAAGCTTTCTTT; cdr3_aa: CASSLVSGSQATEAFF
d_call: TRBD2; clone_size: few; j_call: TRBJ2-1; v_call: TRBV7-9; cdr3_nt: TGTGCCAGCAGGGCCCCTAGCGGGGGGGCCGATGAGCAGTTCTTC; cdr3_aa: CASRAPSGGADEQFF
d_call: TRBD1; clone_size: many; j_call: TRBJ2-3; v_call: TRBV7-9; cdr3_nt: TGTGCCAGCAGCTTAGGATGGGGACAGGGGTCGGATACGCAGTATTTT; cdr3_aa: CASSLGWGQGSDTQYF
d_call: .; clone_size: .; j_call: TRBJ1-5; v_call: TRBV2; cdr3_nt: TGTGCCAGCAGTTCGCCGGATTCTTATCAGCCCCAGCATTTT; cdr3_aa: CASSSPDSYQPQHF
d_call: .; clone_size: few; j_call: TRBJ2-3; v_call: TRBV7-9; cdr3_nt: TGTGCCAGCAGCTTCGAAAGCGGAAATACGCAGTATTTT; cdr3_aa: CASSFESGNTQYF
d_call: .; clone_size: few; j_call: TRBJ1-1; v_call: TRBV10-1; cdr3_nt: TGCGCCAGCAGCTGGCCGAACACTGAAGCTTTCTTT; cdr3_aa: CASSWPNTEAFF
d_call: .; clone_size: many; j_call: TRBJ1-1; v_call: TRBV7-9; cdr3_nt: TGTGCCAGCAGGTACTACCAGGTGAACACTGAAGCTTTCTTT; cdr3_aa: CASRYYQVNTEAFF
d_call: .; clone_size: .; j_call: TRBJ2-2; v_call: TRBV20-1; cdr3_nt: TGCAGTGCTCGTTTTAGGGGGAGCGGGGAGCTGTTTTTT; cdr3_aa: CSARFRGSGELFF
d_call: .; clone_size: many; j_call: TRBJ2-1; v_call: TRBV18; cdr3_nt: TGTGCCAGCTCACCAGGGCGGGGAACCTACAATGAGCAGTTCTTC; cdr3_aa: CASSPGRGTYNEQFF
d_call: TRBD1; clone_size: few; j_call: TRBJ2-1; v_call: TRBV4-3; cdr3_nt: TGCGCCAGCCGGGACAGGGGGCGCAATGAGCAGTTCTTC; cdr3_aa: CASRDRGRNEQFF
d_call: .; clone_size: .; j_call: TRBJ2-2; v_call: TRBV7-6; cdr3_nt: TGTGCCCACCCTTTAACCGGGGAGCTGTTTTTT; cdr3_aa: CAHPLTGELFF
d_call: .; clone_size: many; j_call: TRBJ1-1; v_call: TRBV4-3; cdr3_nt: TGCGCCAGCAGCCAAGGTAGACAGCACACTGAAGCTTTCTTT; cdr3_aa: CASSQGRQHTEAFF
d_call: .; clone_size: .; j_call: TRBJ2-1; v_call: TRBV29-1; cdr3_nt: TGCAGCGTCGATGACTTTCAAGGAAACAATGAGCAGTTCTTC; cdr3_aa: CSVDDFQGNNEQFF
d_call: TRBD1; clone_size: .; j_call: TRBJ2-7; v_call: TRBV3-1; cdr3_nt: TGTGCCAGCAGCCAAGTGGGGGACAGCCATCAGTACTTTTACGAGCAGTACTTC; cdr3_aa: CASSQVGDSHQYFYEQYF